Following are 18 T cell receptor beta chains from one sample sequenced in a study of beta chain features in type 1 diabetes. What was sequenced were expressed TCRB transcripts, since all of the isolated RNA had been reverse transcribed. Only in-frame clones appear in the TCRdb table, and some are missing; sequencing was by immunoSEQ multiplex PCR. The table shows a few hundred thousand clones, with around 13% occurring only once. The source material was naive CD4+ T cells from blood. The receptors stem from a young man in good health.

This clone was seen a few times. This CDR3 reads CASSLAVDTEAFF. CDR3 in DNA: TGTGCCAGCAGCTTAGCGGTGGACACTGAAGCTTTCTTT. V and J are TRBV7-9 and TRBJ1-1; no reliable D call. The V and J ends lost 0 bases and 3 bases respectively, with 5 bases between them. Germline loops: CDR1 SEHNR, CDR2 FQNEAQ (reference sequence). This CDR3 has 13 residues.

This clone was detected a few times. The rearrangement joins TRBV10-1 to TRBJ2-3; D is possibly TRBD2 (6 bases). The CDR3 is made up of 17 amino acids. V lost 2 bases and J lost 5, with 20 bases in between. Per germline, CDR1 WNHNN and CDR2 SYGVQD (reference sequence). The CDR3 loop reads CASSEALAGSGVDTQYF. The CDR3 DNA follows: TGCGCCAGCAGTGAGGCGCTCGCGGGGTCCGGTGTAGATACGCAGTATTTT.

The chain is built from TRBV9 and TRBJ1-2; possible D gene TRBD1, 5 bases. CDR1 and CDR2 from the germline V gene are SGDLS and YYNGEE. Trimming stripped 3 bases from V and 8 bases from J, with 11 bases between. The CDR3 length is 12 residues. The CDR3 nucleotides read TGTGCCAGCAGCGGGGGGAGTCACGGCTACACCTTC. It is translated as CASSGGSHGYTF.

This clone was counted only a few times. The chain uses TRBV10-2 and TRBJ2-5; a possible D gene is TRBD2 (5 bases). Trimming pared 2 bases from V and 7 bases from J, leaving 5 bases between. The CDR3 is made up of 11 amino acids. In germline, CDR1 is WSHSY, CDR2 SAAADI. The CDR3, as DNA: TGCGCCAGCAGTGAGCGGGGGACCCAGTACTTC. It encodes CASSERGTQYF.

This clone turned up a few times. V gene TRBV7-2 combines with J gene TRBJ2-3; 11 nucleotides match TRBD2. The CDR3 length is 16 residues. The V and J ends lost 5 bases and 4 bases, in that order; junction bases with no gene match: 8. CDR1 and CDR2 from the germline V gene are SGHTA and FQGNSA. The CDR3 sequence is CASSLVVAGGADTQYF. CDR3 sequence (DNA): TGTGCCAGCAGCCTAGTGGTAGCGGGGGGGGCAGATACGCAGTATTTT.

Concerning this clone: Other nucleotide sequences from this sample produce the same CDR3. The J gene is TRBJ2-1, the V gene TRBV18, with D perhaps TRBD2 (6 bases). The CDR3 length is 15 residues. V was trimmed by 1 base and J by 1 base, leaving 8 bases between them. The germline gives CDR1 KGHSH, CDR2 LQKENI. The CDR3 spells CASSPLSGSYNEQFF. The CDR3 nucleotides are TGTGCCAGCTCACCACTTAGCGGTTCCTACAATGAGCAGTTCTTC.

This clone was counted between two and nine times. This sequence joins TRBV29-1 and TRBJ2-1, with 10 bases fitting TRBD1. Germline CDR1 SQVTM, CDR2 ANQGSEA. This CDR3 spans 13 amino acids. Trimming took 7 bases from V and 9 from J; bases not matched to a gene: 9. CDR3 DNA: TGCAGCGCACGACAGGGGGCCACTATTGAGCAGTTCTTC. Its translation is CSARQGATIEQFF.

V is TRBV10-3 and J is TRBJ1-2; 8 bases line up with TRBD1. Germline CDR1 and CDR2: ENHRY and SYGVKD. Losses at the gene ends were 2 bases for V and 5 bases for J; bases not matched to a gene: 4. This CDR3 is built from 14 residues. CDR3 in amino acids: CAISEDRGGYGYTF. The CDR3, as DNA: TGTGCCATCAGTGAGGACAGGGGAGGATATGGCTACACCTTC.

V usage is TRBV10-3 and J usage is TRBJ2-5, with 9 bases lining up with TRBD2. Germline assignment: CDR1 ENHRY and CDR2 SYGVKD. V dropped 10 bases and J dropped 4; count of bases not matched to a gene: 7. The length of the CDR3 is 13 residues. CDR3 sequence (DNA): TGTGCCACCTTAGCGGGAGAACGAGAGACCCAGTACTTC. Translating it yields CATLAGERETQYF.

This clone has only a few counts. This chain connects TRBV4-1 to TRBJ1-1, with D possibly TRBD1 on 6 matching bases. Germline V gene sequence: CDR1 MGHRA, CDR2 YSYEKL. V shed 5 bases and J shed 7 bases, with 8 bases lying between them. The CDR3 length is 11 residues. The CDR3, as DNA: TGCGCCAGCAGCAGGGGGGGTGAAGCTTTCTTT. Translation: CASSRGGEAFF.

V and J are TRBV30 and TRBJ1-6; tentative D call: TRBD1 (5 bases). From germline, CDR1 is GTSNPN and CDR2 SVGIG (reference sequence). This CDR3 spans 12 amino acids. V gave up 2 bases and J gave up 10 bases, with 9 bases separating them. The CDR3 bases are TGTGCCTGGAGTCAGGGAAAATCACCCCTCCACTTT. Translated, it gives CAWSQGKSPLHF.

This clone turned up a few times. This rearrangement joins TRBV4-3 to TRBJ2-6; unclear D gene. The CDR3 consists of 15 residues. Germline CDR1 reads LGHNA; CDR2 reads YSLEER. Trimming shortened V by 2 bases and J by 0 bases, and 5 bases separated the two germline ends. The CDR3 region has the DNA TGCGCCAGCAGCCAACCGGGCTCTGGGGCCAACGTCCTGACTTTC. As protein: CASSQPGSGANVLTF.

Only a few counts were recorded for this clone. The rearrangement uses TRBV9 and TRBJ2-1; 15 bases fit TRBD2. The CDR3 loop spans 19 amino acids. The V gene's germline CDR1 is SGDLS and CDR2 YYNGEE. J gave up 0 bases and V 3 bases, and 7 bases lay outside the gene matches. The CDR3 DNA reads TGTGCCAGCAGCGCTTGGACTAGCGGGAGGGCTAGCTCCTACAATGAGCAGTTCTTC. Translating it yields CASSAWTSGRASSYNEQFF.

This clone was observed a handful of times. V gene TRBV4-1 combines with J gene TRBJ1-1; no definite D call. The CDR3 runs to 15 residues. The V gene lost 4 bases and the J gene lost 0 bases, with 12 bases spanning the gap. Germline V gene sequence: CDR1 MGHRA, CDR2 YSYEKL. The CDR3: CASSPVGEMNTEAFF. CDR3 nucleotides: TGCGCCAGCAGCCCCGTCGGAGAAATGAACACTGAAGCTTTCTTT.

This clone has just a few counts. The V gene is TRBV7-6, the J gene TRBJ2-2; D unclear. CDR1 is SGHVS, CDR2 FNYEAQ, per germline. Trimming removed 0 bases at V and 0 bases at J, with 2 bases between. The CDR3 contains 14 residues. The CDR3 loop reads CASSLASNTGELFF. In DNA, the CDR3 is TGTGCCAGCAGCTTAGCGTCGAACACCGGGGAGCTGTTTTTT. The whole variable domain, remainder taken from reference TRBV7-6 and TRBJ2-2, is GAGVSQSPRYKVTKRGQDVALRCDPISGHVSLYWYRQALGQGPEFLTYFNYEAQQDKSGLPNDRFSAERPEGSISTLTIQRTEQRDSAMYRCASSLASNTGELFFGEGSRLTVL.

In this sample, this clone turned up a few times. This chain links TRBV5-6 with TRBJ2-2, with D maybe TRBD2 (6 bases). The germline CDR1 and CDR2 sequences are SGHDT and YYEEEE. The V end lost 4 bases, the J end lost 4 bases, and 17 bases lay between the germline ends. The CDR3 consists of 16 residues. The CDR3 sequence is CASSPGTPIFTGELFF. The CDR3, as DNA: TGTGCCAGCAGCCCCGGGACTCCCATATTCACCGGGGAGCTGTTTTTT.

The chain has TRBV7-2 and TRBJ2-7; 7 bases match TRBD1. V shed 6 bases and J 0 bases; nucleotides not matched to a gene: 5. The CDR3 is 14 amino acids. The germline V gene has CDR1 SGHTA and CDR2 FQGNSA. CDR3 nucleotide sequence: TGTGCCAGCAGAGCGGACAGGAGCTCCTACGAGCAGTACTTC. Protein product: CASRADRSSYEQYF. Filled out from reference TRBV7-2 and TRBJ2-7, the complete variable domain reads GAGVSQSPSNKVTEKGKDVELRCDPISGHTALYWYRQSLGQGLEFLIYFQGNSAPDKSGLPSDRFSAERTGGSVSTLTIQRTQQEDSAVYLCASRADRSSYEQYFGPGTRLTVT.

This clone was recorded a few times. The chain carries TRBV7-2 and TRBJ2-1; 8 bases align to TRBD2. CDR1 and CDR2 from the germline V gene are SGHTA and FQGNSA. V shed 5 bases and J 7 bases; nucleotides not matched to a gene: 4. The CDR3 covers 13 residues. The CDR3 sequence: CASSMRLANEQFF. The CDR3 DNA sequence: TGTGCCAGCAGCATGCGACTAGCGAATGAGCAGTTCTTC.